One sample yielded the 21 T cell receptor beta chains listed below, sequenced in a study of T cells in Graves' hyperthyroidism and ophthalmopathy. RNA transcripts served as the template for amplifying TCR beta CDR3 regions. The study used the HTBI primer set for a first-round RT-PCR of the TCR CDR3. TCRdb used MiXCR to reprocess the multiplex PCR reads, holding one entry per CDR3 protein. The sample has about 710,000 distinct CDR3 sequences, about a sixth seen once. Material: blood. The receptors here all came from a young man with Graves' hyperthyroidism.

This clonotype was found many times. The rearrangement links TRBV18 to TRBJ2-5; D is uncertain. With 5 bases removed from V and 5 bases from J, the gap between germline ends came to 12 bases. This CDR3 region has 13 residues. Germline values: CDR1 KGHSH, CDR2 LQKENI. CDR3 DNA: TGTGCCAGCTCAGGTCCGGTCCCGGAGACCCAGTACTTC. Translation gives CASSGPVPETQYF. Full variable domain (outside the CDR3, taken from reference TRBV18 and TRBJ2-5): NAGVMQNPRHLVRRRGQEARLRCSPMKGHSHVYWYRQLPEEGLKFMVYLQKENIIDESGMPKERFSAEFPKEGPSILRIQQVVRGDSAAYFCASSGPVPETQYFGPGTRLLVL.

This clonotype was picked up a small number of times. This chain joins TRBV10-3 and TRBJ2-1; D may be TRBD1 or TRBD2 (5 bases each). Germline-derived CDR1 and CDR2 are ENHRY and SYGVKD. With 1 base removed from V and 9 bases from J, the gap between germline ends came to 13 bases. The CDR3 sequence is 14 residues long. CDR3 in DNA: TGTGCCATCAGTGAGTACCAGGGTCGGGGTGAGCAGTTCTTC. Its translation is CAISEYQGRGEQFF.

In this sample, this clonotype turned up many times. The rearrangement uses TRBV7-8 and TRBJ2-3; possibly TRBD1 or TRBD2 for D (5 bases each). V lost 5 bases and J 0 bases, leaving 15 bases between the germline ends. In germline, CDR1 is SGHVS, CDR2 FQNEAQ. The CDR3 contains 16 residues. The CDR3, as DNA: TGTGCCAGCAGCCCCGGGGCTCTGGGAAGCACAGATACGCAGTATTTT. Its translation is CASSPGALGSTDTQYF. The variable domain in full, with the rest retrieved from reference TRBV7-8 and TRBJ2-3, is GAGVSQSPRYKVAKRGQDVALRCDPISGHVSLFWYQQALGQGPEFLTYFQNEAQLDKSGLPSDRFFAERPEGSVSTLKIQRTQQEDSAVYLCASSPGALGSTDTQYFGPGTRLTVL.

This clonotype was observed many times. V gene TRBV10-3 combines with J gene TRBJ2-1; 7 bases agree with TRBD1. The CDR3 runs 13 residues. In germline, CDR1 is ENHRY, CDR2 SYGVKD. V shed 5 bases, J shed 5 bases, and the junction held 3 bases outside the gene matches. The CDR3 sequence: CAISSDRDNEQFF. The DNA of the CDR3 is TGTGCCATCAGTTCCGACAGGGACAATGAGCAGTTCTTC.

This clonotype came up many times. V is TRBV30 and J is TRBJ2-5; 11 positions match TRBD2. CDR1 is GTSNPN, CDR2 SVGIG, per germline (reference sequence). V was clipped by 0 bases and J by 7 bases; unmatched bases: 4. The CDR3 is made up of 14 amino acids. The DNA of the CDR3 is TGTGCCTGGAGTGTACTAGCGGGAGATGTGACCCAGTACTTC. Its protein is CAWSVLAGDVTQYF. The complete variable domain, with remaining parts taken from reference TRBV30 and TRBJ2-5, reads SQTIHQWPATLVQPVGSPLSLECTVEGTSNPNLYWYRQAAGRGLQLLFYSVGIGQISSEVPQNLSASRPQDRQFILSSKKLLLSDSGFYLCAWSVLAGDVTQYFGPGTRLLVL.

The chain employs TRBV20-1 and TRBJ2-7, with a tentative D call TRBD1 (6 bases). CDR3 length: 11 amino acids. The germline CDR1 and CDR2 sequences are DFQATT and SNEGSKA (reference sequence). CDR3 sequence reads: CSPTGGHEQYF. The CDR3 region has the DNA TGCAGCCCGACAGGAGGCCACGAGCAGTACTTC.

The V and J genes are TRBV29-1 and TRBJ2-1; weak D call: TRBD2 (9 bases). Germline V lookup: CDR1 SQVTM, CDR2 ANQGSEA. Trimming shortened V by 3 bases and J by 4 bases, and 25 bases separated the two germline ends. The CDR3 sequence is 18 residues long. The CDR3 DNA is TGCAGCGTTGATTTTGAAGGACAGGGACTAGCCCCTTACAATGAGCAGTTCTTC. It codes for CSVDFEGQGLAPYNEQFF.

CDR3 sequence (DNA): TGCAGTGCTAGAGACCTGACTAGCACAGATACGCAGTATTTT. Protein sequence: CSARDLTSTDTQYF. V usage is TRBV20-1 and J usage is TRBJ2-3; D not certain. The ends were cut back, 0 bases at V and 0 bases at J, with 7 bases in the middle. Germline values: CDR1 DFQATT, CDR2 SNEGSKA (reference sequence). The CDR3 totals 14 residues.

The rearrangement joins TRBV19 to TRBJ1-1; D ambiguous. The germline CDR1 and CDR2 sequences are LNHDA and SQIVND (reference sequence). V lost 7 bases and J 7 bases, leaving 16 bases between the germline ends. The CDR3 has 13 amino acids. Here the CDR3 reads CASIGGATLEAFF. The DNA for the CDR3 is TGTGCCAGTATAGGTGGTGCAACCCTTGAAGCTTTCTTT.

This clonotype has a count of ten or more. The CDR3 coding sequence is TGTGCCAGCAGTGAGGGCGGGGATTCACCCCTCCACTTT. Translating it yields CASSEGGDSPLHF. The chain joins TRBV28 to TRBJ1-6; D remains ambiguous. Germline V gene data show CDR1 as MDHEN and CDR2 as SYDVKM. The CDR3 covers 13 residues. V dropped 5 bases and J dropped 8 bases, with 10 bases sitting between them.

The rearrangement uses TRBV11-3 and TRBJ2-5; TRBD2 matches at 7 bases. The CDR3 has 15 residues. V shed 0 bases and J 7 bases; nucleotides not matched to a gene: 8. CDR1 and CDR2 (germline): SGHNT, YENEEA. The CDR3 reads CASSLDLVAGMTQYF. Here the CDR3 DNA reads TGTGCCAGCAGCTTAGATTTAGTAGCGGGTATGACCCAGTACTTC.

The chain employs TRBV7-2 and TRBJ2-2; 7 nucleotides match TRBD2. Germline CDR1 reads SGHTA; CDR2 reads FQGNSA. The J segment lost 5 bases and the V segment lost 5 bases, leaving 14 bases of the junction unmatched. This CDR3 has 17 amino acids. DNA for the CDR3: TGTGCCAGCAGCCCCCCCCGGGGGAGGGTGGGAACCGGGGAGCTGTTTTTT. Protein sequence: CASSPPRGRVGTGELFF.

This clonotype showed up just a few times. The chain joins TRBV19 to TRBJ1-1; no clear D. Trimming stripped 3 bases from V and 1 base from J, with 6 bases between. This CDR3 contains 13 residues. From germline, CDR1 is LNHDA and CDR2 SQIVND (reference sequence). The CDR3 sequence: CASSMNENTEAFF. CDR3 in DNA: TGTGCCAGTAGTATGAACGAGAACACTGAAGCTTTCTTT.

This chain joins TRBV7-7 and TRBJ2-3, with D possibly being TRBD2 (5 bases). Germline V CDR1 and CDR2: SSHAT, FNYEAQ (reference sequence). There are 15 residues in the CDR3. The V and J ends lost 1 base and 5 bases respectively, with 13 bases between them. The CDR3, as DNA: TGTGCCAGCAGCTTAGGGACCTCGGCGGGAGATACGCAGTATTTT. Protein: CASSLGTSAGDTQYF.

This clonotype was found a few times. V usage is TRBV15 and J usage is TRBJ1-1, with TRBD1 identical over 7 bases. V shed 0 bases, J shed 0 bases, and the junction held 4 bases outside the gene matches. The germline gives CDR1 LNHNV, CDR2 YYDKDF (reference sequence). CDR3 length equals 16 residues. Here the CDR3 reads CATSRDFTGVNTEAFF. DNA for the CDR3: TGTGCCACCAGCAGAGACTTTACAGGGGTGAACACTGAAGCTTTCTTT.

The chain employs TRBV19 and TRBJ2-5; D not resolved. This CDR3 region has 13 residues. Germline CDR1 is LNHDA and CDR2 is SQIVND (reference sequence). Trimming removed 1 base at V and 7 bases at J, with 10 bases between. The CDR3 here is CASSIGQVGTQYF. The CDR3 DNA reads as TGTGCCAGTAGTATAGGGCAGGTCGGGACCCAGTACTTC.

The chain employs TRBV7-2 and TRBJ2-2; 9 positions agree with TRBD1. The CDR3 is 15 amino acids. CDR1 SGHTA and CDR2 FQGNSA come from the germline V gene. J was trimmed by 8 bases and V by 0 bases; bases with no gene match: 4. DNA for the CDR3: TGTGCCAGCAGCTTAGCGCTGACAGGGGGAGGGGAGCTGTTTTTT. Translated: CASSLALTGGGELFF.

This clonotype was detected a few times. Without the conserved terminal phenylalanine or tryptophan, this CDR3 likely stems from a read error. The chain carries TRBV20-1 and TRBJ2-7; D is ambiguous. This CDR3 comprises 12 residues. V was clipped by 4 bases and J by 3 bases, with 10 bases between them. CDR1 and CDR2 (germline): DFQATT, SNEGSKA (reference sequence). The CDR3 region has the DNA TGCAGTGCTAATGAACAAGTCTACGAGCAGTACTCC. It is translated as CSANEQVYEQYS.

The chain combines TRBV10-3 with TRBJ2-6; 7 nucleotides align to TRBD1. V trimming: 6 bases; J trimming: 4 bases; junction bases outside the gene matches: 15. The CDR3 is 18 amino acids. The germline gives CDR1 ENHRY, CDR2 SYGVKD. The CDR3 DNA sequence: TGTGCCATCAGGAGACCTTTTAACAGGGGAGAAGGGGCCAACGTCCTGACTTTC. Its protein product is CAIRRPFNRGEGANVLTF.

The DNA for the CDR3 is TGTGCCAGCAGTTCCAGTGTATACACTGAAGCTTTCTTT. Protein sequence: CASSSSVYTEAFF. The V gene is TRBV12-3 or TRBV12-4, the J gene TRBJ1-1; no clear D gene. The CDR3 sequence is 13 residues long. Trimming shortened V by 4 bases and J by 3 bases, and 9 bases separated the two germline ends.

The V call is TRBV25-1, the J call TRBJ2-3, with 8 bases aligning to TRBD2. CDR3 length equals 15 residues. Germline-derived CDR1 and CDR2 are MGHDK and SYGVNS. The J segment lost 3 bases and the V segment lost 5 bases, leaving 7 bases of the junction unmatched. The DNA for the CDR3 is TGTGCCAGCAGTCCCTCGGGACTAGTAACAGATACGCAGTATTTT. As protein: CASSPSGLVTDTQYF.